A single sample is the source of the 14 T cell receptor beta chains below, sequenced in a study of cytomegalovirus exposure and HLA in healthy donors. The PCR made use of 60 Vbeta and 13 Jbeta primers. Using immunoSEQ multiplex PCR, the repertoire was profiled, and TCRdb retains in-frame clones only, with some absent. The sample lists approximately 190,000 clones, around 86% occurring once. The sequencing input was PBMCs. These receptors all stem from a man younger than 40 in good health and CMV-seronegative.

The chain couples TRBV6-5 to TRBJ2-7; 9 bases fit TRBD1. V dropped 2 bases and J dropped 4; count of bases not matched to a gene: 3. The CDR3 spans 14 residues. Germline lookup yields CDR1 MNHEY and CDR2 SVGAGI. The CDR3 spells CASSYAGQGYEQYF. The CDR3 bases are TGTGCCAGCAGTTACGCGGGACAGGGATACGAGCAGTACTTC.

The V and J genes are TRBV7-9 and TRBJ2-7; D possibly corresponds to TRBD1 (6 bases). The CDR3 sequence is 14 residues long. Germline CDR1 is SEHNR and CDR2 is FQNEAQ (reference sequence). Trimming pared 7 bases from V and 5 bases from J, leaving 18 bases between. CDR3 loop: CASTTDSGFDEQYF. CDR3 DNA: TGTGCCAGCACAACGGACAGCGGATTCGACGAGCAGTACTTC.

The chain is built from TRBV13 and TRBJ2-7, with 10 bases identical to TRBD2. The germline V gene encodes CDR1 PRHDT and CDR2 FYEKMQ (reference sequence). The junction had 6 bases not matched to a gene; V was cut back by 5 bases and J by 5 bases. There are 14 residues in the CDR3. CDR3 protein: CASSPGTSAHEQYF. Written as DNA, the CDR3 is TGTGCCAGCAGCCCCGGGACTAGCGCTCACGAGCAGTACTTC.

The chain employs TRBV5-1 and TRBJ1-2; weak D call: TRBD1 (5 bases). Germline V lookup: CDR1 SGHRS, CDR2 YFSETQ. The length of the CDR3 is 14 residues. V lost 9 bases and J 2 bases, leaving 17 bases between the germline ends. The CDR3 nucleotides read TGCGCCACCCGACCCGACAGCTCCAACTATGGCTACACCTTC. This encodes CATRPDSSNYGYTF.

Here the CDR3 reads CASSYGTSGGVQFF. The CDR3, as DNA: TGTGCCAGCAGTTACGGGACTAGCGGGGGAGTTCAGTTCTTC. The gene calls are TRBV6-5 and TRBJ2-1, with 14 bases lining up with TRBD2. V was pared by 2 bases and J by 13 bases, with 4 bases of the junction left unmatched. CDR3 size: 14 residues. Germline CDR1 MNHEY, CDR2 SVGAGI.

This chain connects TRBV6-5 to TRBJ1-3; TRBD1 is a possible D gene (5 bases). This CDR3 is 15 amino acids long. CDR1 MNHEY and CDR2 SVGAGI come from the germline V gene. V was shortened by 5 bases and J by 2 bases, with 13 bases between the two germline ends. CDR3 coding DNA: TGTGCCAGCAGTAGGGGCAGTAGTACTGGAAACACCATATATTTT. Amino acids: CASSRGSSTGNTIYF.

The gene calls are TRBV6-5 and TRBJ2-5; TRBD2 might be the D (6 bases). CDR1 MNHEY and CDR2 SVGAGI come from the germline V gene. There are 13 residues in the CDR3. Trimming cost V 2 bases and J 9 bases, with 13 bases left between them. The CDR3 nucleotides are TGTGCCAGCAGTTACCCCGGCCCGGGGGCCCAGTACTTC. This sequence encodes CASSYPGPGAQYF.

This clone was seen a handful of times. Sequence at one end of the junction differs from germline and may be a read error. The CDR3 region has the DNA TGTGCCAACAGGGAGCCGACGGCTTACTTC. The encoded protein is CANREPTAYF. This chain links TRBV2 with TRBJ1-2; possibly TRBD1 for D (6 bases). The CDR3 sequence is 10 residues long. The V gene's germline CDR1 is SNHLY and CDR2 FYNNEI.

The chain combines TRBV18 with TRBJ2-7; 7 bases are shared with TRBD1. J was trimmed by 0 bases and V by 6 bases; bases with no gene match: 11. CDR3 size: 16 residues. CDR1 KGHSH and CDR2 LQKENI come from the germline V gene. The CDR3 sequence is CASSRSPGQSSYEQYF. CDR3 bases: TGTGCCAGCTCCCGAAGCCCGGGACAGAGCTCCTACGAGCAGTACTTC. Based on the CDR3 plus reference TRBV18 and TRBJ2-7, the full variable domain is NAGVMQNPRHLVRRRGQEARLRCSPMKGHSHVYWYRQLPEEGLKFMVYLQKENIIDESGMPKERFSAEFPKEGPSILRIQQVVRGDSAAYFCASSRSPGQSSYEQYFGPGTRLTVT.

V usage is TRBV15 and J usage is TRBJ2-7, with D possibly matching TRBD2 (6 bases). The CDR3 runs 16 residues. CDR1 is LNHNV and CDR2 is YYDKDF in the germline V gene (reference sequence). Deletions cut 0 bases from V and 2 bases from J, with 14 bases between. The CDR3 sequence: CATSRDQASATYEQYF. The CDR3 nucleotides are TGTGCCACCAGCAGAGATCAGGCTAGCGCGACCTACGAGCAGTACTTC.

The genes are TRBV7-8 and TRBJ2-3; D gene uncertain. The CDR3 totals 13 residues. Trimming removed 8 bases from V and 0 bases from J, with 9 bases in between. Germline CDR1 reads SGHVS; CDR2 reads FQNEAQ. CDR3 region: CASRRSSTDTQYF. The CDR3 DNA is TGTGCCAGCCGCAGATCTAGCACAGATACGCAGTATTTT.

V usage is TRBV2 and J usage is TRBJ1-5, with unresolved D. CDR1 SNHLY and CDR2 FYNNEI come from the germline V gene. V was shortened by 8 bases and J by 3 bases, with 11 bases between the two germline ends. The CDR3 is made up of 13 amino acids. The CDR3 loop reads CASGFTHNQPQHF. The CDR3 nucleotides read TGTGCCAGCGGCTTCACCCACAATCAGCCCCAGCATTTT.

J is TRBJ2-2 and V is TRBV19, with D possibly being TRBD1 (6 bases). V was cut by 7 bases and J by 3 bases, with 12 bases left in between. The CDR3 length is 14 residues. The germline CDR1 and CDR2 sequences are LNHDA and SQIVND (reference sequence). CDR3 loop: CASTGTRDTGELFF. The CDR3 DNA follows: TGTGCCAGTACGGGGACAAGAGACACCGGGGAGCTGTTTTTT.

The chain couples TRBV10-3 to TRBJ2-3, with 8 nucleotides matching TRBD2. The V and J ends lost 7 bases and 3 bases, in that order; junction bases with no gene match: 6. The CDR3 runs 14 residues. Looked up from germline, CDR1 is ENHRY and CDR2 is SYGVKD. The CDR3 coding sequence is TGTGCCATCAAGTCCGGGGGGGGTACAGATACGCAGTATTTT. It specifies CAIKSGGGTDTQYF.